Below, one T cell receptor beta chain is given with its context. Some clones are missing from TCRdb's copy, which holds only in-frame ones; the method was immunoSEQ multiplex PCR. In the table there are 110,000 or so clones, 65% to 75% of which are singletons. This entry comes from a study of shared clonotypes between healthy human individuals. V was trimmed by 4 bases and J by 5 bases, leaving 15 bases between them. This CDR3 has 14 residues. The V gene's germline CDR1 is ENHRY and CDR2 SYGVKD. Sequencing used memory CD8+ T cells sorted from blood. Subset indicated: CD45RO+ cells pooled with CCR7-negative TemRA cells. This clonotype originated in a woman aged 25 to 39 in good health. The gene calls are TRBV10-3 and TRBJ2-7; D may correspond to TRBD1 or TRBD2 (5 bases each). CDR3 sequence reads: CAISARDGADEQYF. CDR3 in DNA: TGTGCCATCAGTGCCCGGGACGGCGCCGACGAGCAGTACTTC.